This T cell receptor (beta chain) was sequenced in a study of OX40 agonist ivuxolimab in advanced cancers. Study as a whole: Patients assigned to dose escalation were diagnosed with hepatocellular carcinoma, melanoma, renal cell or head and neck cancer. Whole-study results and caveats: Normalized expansion of T-cell clones was also low for some nonresponders. Partial responders treated at 0.1-3.0 mg/kg exhibited clonal expansion among the lowest measured.

The protocol was immunoSEQ multiplex PCR, while the TCRdb copy is restricted to in-frame clones and leaves out a portion. The table has 70,000 or so clones, 88% seen once; the top ten hold 0.7% to 1%. A remark on this clone: Its antigen is currently unknown.

The CDR3 totals 12 residues. V lost 0 bases and J 4 bases, leaving 5 bases between the germline ends. CDR1 is SGHKS, CDR2 YYEKEE, per germline (reference sequence). The sample consisted of CD4+ or CD8+ T cells sorted from blood, taken in a trial of the OX40 agonist ivuxolimab. The chain uses TRBV5-5 and TRBJ2-7; no firm D call. The receptor was derived from an adult with an advanced solid tumor such as melanoma, head and neck, liver or kidney cancer. The chain's CDR3 is CASSLVQYEQYF. In DNA form, the CDR3 reads TGTGCCAGCAGCTTGGTCCAGTACGAGCAGTACTTC.